Reported below is one T cell receptor (beta chain). Its antigen is currently unknown. Repertoires were generated with immunoSEQ multiplex PCR, while TCRdb's copy carries only in-frame clones and drops some. The table lists some 20,000 clones, roughly 82% of them singletons. These data are taken from a study of PD-1 blockade in classical Hodgkin lymphoma. Study-level information: The study gave patients nivolumab 3 mg/kg intravenously every 2 weeks. Regarding the study as a whole: Patients newly diagnosed and complete responders had comparable baseline diversity. Patients excluded were those beginning nivolumab under 1 year after ASCT.

Described time point: cycle 4 day 1 (C4D1), after six to seven weeks of nivolumab. Relapses following autologous stem cell transplantation were seen in all patients, with brentuximab vedotin exposure varying. It was by magnetic negative selection that CD8+ T cells were isolated from thawed PBMCs. The sample was CD8+ T cells from blood, taken before the fourth cycle of nivolumab. The origin of this receptor is a human donor with classical Hodgkin lymphoma.

The DNA for the CDR3 is TGCAGCGTTGCCTTTCTGGACAGCCCGGCGTATGGCTACACCTTC. Translating gives CSVAFLDSPAYGYTF. The chain carries TRBV29-1 and TRBJ1-2, with D perhaps matching TRBD1 (6 bases). Trimming stripped 4 bases from V and 5 bases from J, with 20 bases between. This CDR3 has 15 residues. Germline V gives CDR1 SQVTM, CDR2 ANQGSEA.